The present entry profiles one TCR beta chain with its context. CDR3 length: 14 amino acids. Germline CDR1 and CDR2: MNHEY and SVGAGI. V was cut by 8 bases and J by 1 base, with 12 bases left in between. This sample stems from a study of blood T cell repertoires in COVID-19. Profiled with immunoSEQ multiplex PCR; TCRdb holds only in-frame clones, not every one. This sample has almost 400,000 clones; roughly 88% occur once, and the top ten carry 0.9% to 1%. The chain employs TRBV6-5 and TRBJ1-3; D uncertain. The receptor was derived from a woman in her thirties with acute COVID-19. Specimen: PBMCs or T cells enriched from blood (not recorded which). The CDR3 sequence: CASSLSGSGNTIYF. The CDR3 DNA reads TGTGCCAGCTCCCTGAGCGGGTCTGGAAACACCATATATTTT.